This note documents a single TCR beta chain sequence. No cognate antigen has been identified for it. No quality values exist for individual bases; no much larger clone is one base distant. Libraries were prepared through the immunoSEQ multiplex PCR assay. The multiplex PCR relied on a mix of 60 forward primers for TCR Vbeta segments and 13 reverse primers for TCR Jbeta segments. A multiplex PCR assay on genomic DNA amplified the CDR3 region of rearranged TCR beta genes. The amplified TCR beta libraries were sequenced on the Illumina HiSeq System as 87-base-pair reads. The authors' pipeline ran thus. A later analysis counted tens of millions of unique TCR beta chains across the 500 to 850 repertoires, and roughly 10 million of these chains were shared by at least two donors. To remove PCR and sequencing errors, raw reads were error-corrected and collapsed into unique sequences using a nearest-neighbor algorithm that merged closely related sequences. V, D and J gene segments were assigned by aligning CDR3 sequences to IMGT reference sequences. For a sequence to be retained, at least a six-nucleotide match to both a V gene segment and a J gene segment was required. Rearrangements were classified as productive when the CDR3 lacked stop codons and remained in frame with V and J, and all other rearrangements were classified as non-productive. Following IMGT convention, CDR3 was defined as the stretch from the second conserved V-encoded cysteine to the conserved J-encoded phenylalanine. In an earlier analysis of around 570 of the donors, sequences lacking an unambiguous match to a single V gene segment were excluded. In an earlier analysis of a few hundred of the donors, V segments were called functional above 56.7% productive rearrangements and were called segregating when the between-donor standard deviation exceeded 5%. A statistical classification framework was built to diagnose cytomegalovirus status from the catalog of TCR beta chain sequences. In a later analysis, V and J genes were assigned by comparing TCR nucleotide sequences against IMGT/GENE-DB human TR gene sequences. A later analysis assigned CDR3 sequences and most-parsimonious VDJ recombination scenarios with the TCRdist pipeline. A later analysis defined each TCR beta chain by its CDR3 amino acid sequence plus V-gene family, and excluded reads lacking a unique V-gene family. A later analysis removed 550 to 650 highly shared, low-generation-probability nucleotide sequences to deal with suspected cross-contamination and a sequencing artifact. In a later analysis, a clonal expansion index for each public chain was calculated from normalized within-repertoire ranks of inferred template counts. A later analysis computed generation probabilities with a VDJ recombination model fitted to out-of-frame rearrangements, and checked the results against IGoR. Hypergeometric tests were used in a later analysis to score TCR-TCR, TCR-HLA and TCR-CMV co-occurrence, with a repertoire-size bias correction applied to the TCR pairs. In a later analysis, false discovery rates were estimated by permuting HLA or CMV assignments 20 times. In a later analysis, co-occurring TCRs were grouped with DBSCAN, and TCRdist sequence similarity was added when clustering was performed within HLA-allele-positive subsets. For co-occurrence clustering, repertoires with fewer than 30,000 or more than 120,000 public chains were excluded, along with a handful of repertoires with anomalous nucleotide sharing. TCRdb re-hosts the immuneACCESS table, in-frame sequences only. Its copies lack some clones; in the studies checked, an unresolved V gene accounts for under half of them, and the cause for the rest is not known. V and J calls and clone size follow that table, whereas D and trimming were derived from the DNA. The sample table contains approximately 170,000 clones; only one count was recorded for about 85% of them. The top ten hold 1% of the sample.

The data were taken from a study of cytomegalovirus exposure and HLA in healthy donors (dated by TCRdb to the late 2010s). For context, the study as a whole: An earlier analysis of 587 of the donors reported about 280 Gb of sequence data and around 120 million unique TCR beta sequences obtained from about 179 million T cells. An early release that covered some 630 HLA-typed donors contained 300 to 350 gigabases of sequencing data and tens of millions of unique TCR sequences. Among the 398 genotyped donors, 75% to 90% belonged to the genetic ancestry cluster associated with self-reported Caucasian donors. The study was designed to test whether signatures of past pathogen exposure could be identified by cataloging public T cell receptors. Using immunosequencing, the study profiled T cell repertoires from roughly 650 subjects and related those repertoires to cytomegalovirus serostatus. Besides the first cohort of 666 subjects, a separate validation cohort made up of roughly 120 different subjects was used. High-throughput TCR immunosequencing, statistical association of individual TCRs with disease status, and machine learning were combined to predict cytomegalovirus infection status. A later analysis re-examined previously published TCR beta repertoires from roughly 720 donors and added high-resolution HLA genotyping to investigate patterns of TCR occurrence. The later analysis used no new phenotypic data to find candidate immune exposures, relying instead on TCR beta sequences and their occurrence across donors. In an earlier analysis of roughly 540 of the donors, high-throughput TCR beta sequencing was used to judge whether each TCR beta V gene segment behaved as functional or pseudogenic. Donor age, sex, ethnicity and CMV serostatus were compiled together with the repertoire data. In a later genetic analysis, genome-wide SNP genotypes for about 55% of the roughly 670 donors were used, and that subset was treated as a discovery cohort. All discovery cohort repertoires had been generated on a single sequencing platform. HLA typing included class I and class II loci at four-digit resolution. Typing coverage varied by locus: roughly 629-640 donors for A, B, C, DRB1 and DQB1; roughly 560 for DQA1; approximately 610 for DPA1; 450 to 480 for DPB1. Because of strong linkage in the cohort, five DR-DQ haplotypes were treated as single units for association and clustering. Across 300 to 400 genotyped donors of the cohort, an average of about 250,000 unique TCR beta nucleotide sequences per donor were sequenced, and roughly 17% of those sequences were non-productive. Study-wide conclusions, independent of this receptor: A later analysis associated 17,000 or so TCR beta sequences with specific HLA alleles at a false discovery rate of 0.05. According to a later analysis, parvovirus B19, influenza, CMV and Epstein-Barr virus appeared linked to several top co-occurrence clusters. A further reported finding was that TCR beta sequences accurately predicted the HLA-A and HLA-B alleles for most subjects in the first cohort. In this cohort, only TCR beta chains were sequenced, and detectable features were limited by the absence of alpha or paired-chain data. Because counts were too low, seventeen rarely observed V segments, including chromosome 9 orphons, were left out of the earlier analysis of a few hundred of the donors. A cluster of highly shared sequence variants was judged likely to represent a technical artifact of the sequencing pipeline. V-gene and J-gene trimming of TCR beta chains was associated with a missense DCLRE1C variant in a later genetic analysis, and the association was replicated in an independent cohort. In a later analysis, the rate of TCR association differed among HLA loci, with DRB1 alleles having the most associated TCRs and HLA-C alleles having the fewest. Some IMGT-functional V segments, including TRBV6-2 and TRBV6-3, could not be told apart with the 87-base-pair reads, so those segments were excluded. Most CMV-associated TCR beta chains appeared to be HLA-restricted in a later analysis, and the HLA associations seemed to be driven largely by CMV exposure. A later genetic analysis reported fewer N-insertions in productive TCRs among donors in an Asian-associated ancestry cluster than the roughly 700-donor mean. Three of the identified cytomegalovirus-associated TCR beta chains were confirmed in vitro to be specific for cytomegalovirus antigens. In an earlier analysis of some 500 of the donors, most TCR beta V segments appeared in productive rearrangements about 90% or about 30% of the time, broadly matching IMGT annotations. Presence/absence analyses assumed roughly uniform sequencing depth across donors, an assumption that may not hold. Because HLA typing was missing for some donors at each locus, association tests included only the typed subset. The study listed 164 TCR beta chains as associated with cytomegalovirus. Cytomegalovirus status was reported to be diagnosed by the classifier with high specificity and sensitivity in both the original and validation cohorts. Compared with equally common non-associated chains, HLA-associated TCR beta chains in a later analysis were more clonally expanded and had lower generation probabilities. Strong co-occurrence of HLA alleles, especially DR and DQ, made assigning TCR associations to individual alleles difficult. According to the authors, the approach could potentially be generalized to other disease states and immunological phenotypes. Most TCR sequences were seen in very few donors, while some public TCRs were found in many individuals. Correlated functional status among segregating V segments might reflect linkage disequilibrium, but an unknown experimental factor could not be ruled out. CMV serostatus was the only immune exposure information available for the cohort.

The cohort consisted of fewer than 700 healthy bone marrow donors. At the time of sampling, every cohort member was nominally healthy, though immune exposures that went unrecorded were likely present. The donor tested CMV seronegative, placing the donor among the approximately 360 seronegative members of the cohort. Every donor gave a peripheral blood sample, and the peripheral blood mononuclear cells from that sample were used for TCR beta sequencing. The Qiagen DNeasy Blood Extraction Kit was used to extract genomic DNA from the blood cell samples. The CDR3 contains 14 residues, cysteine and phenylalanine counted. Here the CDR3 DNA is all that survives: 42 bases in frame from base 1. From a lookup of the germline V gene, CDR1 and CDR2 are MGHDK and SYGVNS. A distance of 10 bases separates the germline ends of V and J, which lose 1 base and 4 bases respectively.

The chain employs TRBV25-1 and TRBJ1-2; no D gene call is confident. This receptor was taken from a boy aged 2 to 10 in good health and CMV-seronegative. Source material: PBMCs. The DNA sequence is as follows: TGTGCCAGCAGTGAATCTAGCAGCTCCTATGGCTACACCTTC. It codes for CASSESSSSYGYTF.